This record looks at one T cell receptor (beta chain) sequence and its context. Its antigen is unidentified. Treatment specified: over 15 received Ad26.COV2.S at low or high dose, single or two shots; roughly 5 received placebo; per-sample allocation not given. Sampling was done on day 63 after the first vaccine or placebo injection. In the vaccine, an Ad26 vector expressed the SARS-CoV-2 spike of the Wuhan strain. The data were obtained in a study of Ad26.COV2.S vaccination and SARS-CoV-2 variants. Study-level background: Administration of Ad26.COV2.S was intramuscular, either once or twice 56 days apart. Study-wide points: The analyses of TCR breadth and depth may have understated the size of total T cell responses.

CDR1 is LNHDA and CDR2 is SQIVND in the germline V gene (reference sequence). This CDR3 has 13 amino acids. The germline V and J ends were trimmed by 7 bases and 7 bases, with 16 bases remaining between them. Generated by immunoSEQ multiplex PCR, the TCRdb table keeps only in-frame clones and is missing some. The table includes 510,000 or so clones, around nine tenths detected once. The genes are TRBV19 and TRBJ1-2; no clear D. This TCR was sampled from a person between 18 and 60 years old who received the Ad26.COV2.S COVID-19 vaccine or a placebo. The sample in question was peripheral blood, obtained in a trial of Ad26.COV2.S vaccine versus placebo. CDR3 bases: TGTGCCAGTAAACGGATGGGAGTTGGTGGCTACACCTTC. It yields the protein CASKRMGVGGYTF.